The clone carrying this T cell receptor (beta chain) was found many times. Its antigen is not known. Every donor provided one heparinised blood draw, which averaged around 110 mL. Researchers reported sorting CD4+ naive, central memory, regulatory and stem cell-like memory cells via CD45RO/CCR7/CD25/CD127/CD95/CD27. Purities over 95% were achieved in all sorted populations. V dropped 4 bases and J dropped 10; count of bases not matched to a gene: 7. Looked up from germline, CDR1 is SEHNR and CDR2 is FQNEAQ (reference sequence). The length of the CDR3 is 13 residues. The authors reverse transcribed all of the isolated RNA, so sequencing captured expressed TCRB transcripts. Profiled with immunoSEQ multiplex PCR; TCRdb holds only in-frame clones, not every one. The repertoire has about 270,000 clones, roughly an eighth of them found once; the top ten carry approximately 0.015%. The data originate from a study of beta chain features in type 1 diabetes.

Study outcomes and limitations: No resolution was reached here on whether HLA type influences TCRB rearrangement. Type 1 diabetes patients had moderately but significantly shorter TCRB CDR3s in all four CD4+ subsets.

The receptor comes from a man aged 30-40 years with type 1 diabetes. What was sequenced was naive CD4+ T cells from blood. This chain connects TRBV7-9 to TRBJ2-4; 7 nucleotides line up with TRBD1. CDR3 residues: CASSSGTALIQYF. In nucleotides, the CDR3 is TGTGCCAGCAGCTCCGGGACAGCCTTAATTCAGTACTTC. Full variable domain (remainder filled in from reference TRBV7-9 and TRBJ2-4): DTGVSQNPRHKITKRGQNVTFRCDPISEHNRLYWYRQTLGQGPEFLTYFQNEAQLEKSRLLSDRFSAERPKGSFSTLEIQRTEQGDSAMYLCASSSGTALIQYFGAGTRLSVL.